The 21 T cell receptor beta chains below were found in one sample sequenced in a study of T-cell memory formation after mild COVID-19. MiXCR, applied by TCRdb to the 5' RACE reads, yields one record per CDR3 protein. The sample includes under 700,000 distinct CDR3 sequences, roughly 20% of them seen just once. The sequencing sample was made of PBMCs or a T cell subset sorted from them (not recorded which). The origin of the receptors is an adult woman who had mild COVID-19 (a few samples of this study predate the infection). Cell type and time point are not known.

This clonotype appeared a few times. The chain recombines TRBV5-1 with TRBJ2-7; 12 nucleotides agree with TRBD1. Per germline, CDR1 SGHRS and CDR2 YFSETQ. J gave up 1 base and V 4 bases, and 15 bases lay outside the gene matches. The CDR3 has 19 amino acids. The CDR3 here is CASSSPRSGTGGLSYEQYF. The CDR3 DNA follows: TGCGCCAGCAGCAGCCCCCGTTCCGGGACAGGGGGCCTTTCCTACGAGCAGTACTTC.

The V call is TRBV6-5, the J call TRBJ2-5, with unresolved D. Germline V lookup: CDR1 MNHEY, CDR2 SVGAGI. V was cut by 6 bases and J by 9 bases, with 11 bases left in between. This CDR3 contains 11 residues. The CDR3 sequence: CASRDPGAQYF. The CDR3 coding sequence is TGTGCCAGCAGGGACCCTGGGGCCCAGTACTTC.

The chain recombines TRBV27 with TRBJ2-1; D may be TRBD2 (7 bases). V lost 3 bases and J lost 9, with 12 bases in between. Germline-derived CDR1 and CDR2 are MNHEY and SMNVEV (reference sequence). CDR3 length equals 13 residues. The CDR3 DNA sequence: TGTGCCAGCAGTTTCGGGGGGCCAAGTGAGCAGTTCTTC. Translated, it gives CASSFGGPSEQFF.

This clonotype came up a few times. The CDR3 spells CASKPTWTANNEQFF. CDR3 nucleotides: TGTGCCAGCAAACCTACTTGGACAGCAAACAATGAGCAGTTCTTC. The V call is TRBV2, the J call TRBJ2-1; TRBD1 might be the D (6 bases). CDR1 and CDR2 (germline): SNHLY, FYNNEI. V lost 7 bases and J lost 5, with 18 bases in between. The CDR3 runs 15 residues.

The gene calls are TRBV15 and TRBJ2-1, with 9 positions matching TRBD2. The junction had 12 bases not matched to a gene; V was cut back by 3 bases and J by 6 bases. CDR1 is LNHNV and CDR2 is YYDKDF in the germline V gene (reference sequence). The CDR3 length is 17 residues. CDR3 protein: CATSSLAGHRTPNEQFF. CDR3 DNA sequence: TGTGCCACCAGCAGCCTAGCGGGACATCGAACCCCCAATGAGCAGTTCTTC.

This clonotype was recorded a few times. This sequence joins TRBV6-2 or TRBV6-3 and TRBJ1-1; 8 positions agree with TRBD1. Germline V CDR1 and CDR2: MNHEY, SVGEGT. CDR3 length equals 15 residues. Trimming removed 10 bases from V and 0 bases from J; junction bases left unmatched: 10. The CDR3 here is CATQRTGKMNTEAFF. The CDR3 nucleotides are TGTGCCACCCAGCGGACAGGGAAAATGAACACTGAAGCTTTCTTT.

This chain connects TRBV20-1 to TRBJ1-1; no definite D call. V dropped 3 bases and J dropped 1 base, with 6 bases sitting between them. Germline CDR1 is DFQATT and CDR2 is SNEGSKA (reference sequence). This CDR3 region has 12 residues. The CDR3: CSASPGNTEAFF. In nucleotides, the CDR3 is TGCAGTGCTAGTCCAGGGAACACTGAAGCTTTCTTT.

This clonotype has at least ten counts. The chain joins TRBV27 to TRBJ1-3, with D tentatively TRBD1 (5 bases). Trimming took off 8 bases at V and 3 bases at J, with 14 bases between the two ends. The CDR3 has 14 residues. Germline CDR1 reads MNHEY; CDR2 reads SMNVEV (reference sequence). CDR3 nucleotides: TGTGCCAGCCGACCCGGGGGAGGTGGAAACACCATATATTTT. Translating it yields CASRPGGGGNTIYF.

The chain uses TRBV29-1 and TRBJ1-3; no reliable D call. V lost 1 base, J lost 0 bases, and 7 bases lay in between. Germline V lookup: CDR1 SQVTM, CDR2 ANQGSEA. This CDR3 contains 14 residues. In DNA form, the CDR3 reads TGCAGCGTTGAAGTAGGCATCTCTGGAAACACCATATATTTT. It codes for CSVEVGISGNTIYF.

This clonotype was seen a handful of times. This chain links TRBV2 with TRBJ2-3, with 12 nucleotides matching TRBD2. The V segment lost 6 bases and the J segment 6 bases; nucleotides outside the gene matches: 7. The CDR3 consists of 15 residues. Looked up from germline, CDR1 is SNHLY and CDR2 is FYNNEI. CDR3 protein: CASRDGLAGTDTQYF. The CDR3 coding sequence is TGTGCCAGCAGAGATGGACTAGCGGGAACGGATACGCAGTATTTT.

The sample holds a few counts of this clonotype. The chain combines TRBV29-1 with TRBJ2-1, with 8 bases matching TRBD1. J gave up 8 bases and V 5 bases, and 11 bases lay outside the gene matches. The CDR3 loop spans 14 amino acids. Germline V lookup: CDR1 SQVTM, CDR2 ANQGSEA. DNA of the CDR3: TGCAGCGTTCCCCGGACAGGGAGTCAGGATGAGCAGTTCTTC. This gives the protein CSVPRTGSQDEQFF.

V usage is TRBV19 and J usage is TRBJ2-1; 12 positions agree with TRBD2. With 6 bases clipped from V and 7 bases from J, the junction kept 7 bases outside the gene matches. The CDR3 is 15 amino acids. The germline CDR1 and CDR2 sequences are LNHDA and SQIVND (reference sequence). The CDR3 nucleotides are TGTGCCAGTAGAAGACTAGCGGGAGAAGCGAATGAGCAGTTCTTC. Translating it yields CASRRLAGEANEQFF.

The V call is TRBV24-1, the J call TRBJ2-2; D might be TRBD1 or TRBD2, each matching 5 bases. The germline V and J ends were trimmed by 4 bases and 1 base, with 9 bases remaining between them. The CDR3 is 15 amino acids. Germline CDR1 and CDR2: KGHDR and SFDVKD. CDR3 nucleotides: TGTGCCACCAGTGAAGATGGGGGGAACACCGGGGAGCTGTTTTTT. This encodes CATSEDGGNTGELFF.

V and J are TRBV30 and TRBJ2-7, with D hard to call. V was trimmed by 0 bases and J by 0 bases, leaving 9 bases between them. This CDR3 has 14 residues. Germline-derived CDR1 and CDR2 are GTSNPN and SVGIG (reference sequence). The CDR3 bases are TGTGCCTGGAGTGTAACAGTGCCCTCCTACGAGCAGTACTTC. Translation: CAWSVTVPSYEQYF.

The chain combines TRBV5-5 with TRBJ2-1, with 9 positions matching TRBD2. Germline-derived CDR1 and CDR2 are SGHKS and YYEKEE (reference sequence). CDR3 length equals 18 residues. Trimming took 1 base from V and 5 from J; bases not matched to a gene: 13. CDR3 DNA: TGTGCCAGCAGCTTGTGGCCCGGGGCTAGCGGGACGGACAATGAGCAGTTCTTC. Residues: CASSLWPGASGTDNEQFF.

This clonotype was seen only a few times. The CDR3 DNA reads TGCAGTGCGTACAACCGGGACGGGAGCTCCTACAATGAGCAGTTCTTC. It codes for CSAYNRDGSSYNEQFF. The V call is TRBV20-1, the J call TRBJ2-1; D is possibly TRBD2 (6 bases). The CDR3 sequence is 16 residues long. V gave up 6 bases and J gave up 0 bases, with 18 bases separating them. CDR1 DFQATT and CDR2 SNEGSKA come from the germline V gene (reference sequence).

The chain links TRBV20-1 to TRBJ2-7; possible D gene TRBD2, 7 bases. Germline CDR1 DFQATT, CDR2 SNEGSKA (reference sequence). Trimming pared 2 bases from V and 5 bases from J, leaving 22 bases between. The CDR3 loop spans 16 amino acids. CDR3 in amino acids: CSARWPLGGRINEQYF. CDR3 DNA sequence: TGCAGTGCTAGATGGCCCCTGGGGGGGCGCATCAACGAGCAGTACTTC.

A few counts support this clonotype. The chain links TRBV15 to TRBJ2-1; 7 bases line up with TRBD2. This CDR3 has 13 amino acids. Trimming removed 5 bases from V and 8 bases from J; junction bases left unmatched: 6. Germline CDR1 LNHNV, CDR2 YYDKDF (reference sequence). The CDR3 protein is CATSLGEGDEQFF. CDR3 in DNA: TGTGCCACCAGCCTCGGGGAGGGTGATGAGCAGTTCTTC.

The chain employs TRBV6-5 and TRBJ1-1; possibly TRBD1 for D (5 bases). V dropped 6 bases and J dropped 3 bases, with 14 bases sitting between them. This CDR3 has 14 residues. Germline CDR1 and CDR2: MNHEY and SVGAGI. DNA of the CDR3: TGTGCCAGCAGGCCGGGGCGACGGGACACTGAAGCTTTCTTT. Amino acid sequence: CASRPGRRDTEAFF.

The V and J genes are TRBV29-1 and TRBJ1-5, with D uncertain. The CDR3 is 13 residues long. Trimming shortened V by 5 bases and J by 4 bases, and 12 bases separated the two germline ends. CDR1 and CDR2 (germline): SQVTM, ANQGSEA. The CDR3 loop reads CSVTLWENQPQHF. CDR3 nucleotide sequence: TGCAGCGTTACCCTGTGGGAGAATCAGCCCCAGCATTTT.

The chain employs TRBV12-3 or TRBV12-4 and TRBJ2-1; D remains unclear. The length of the CDR3 is 15 residues. V lost 1 base and J lost 5, with 12 bases in between. CDR3 in DNA: TGTGCCAGCAGTTTAGACTCGCCGTTGAACAATGAGCAGTTCTTC. Amino acid sequence: CASSLDSPLNNEQFF.